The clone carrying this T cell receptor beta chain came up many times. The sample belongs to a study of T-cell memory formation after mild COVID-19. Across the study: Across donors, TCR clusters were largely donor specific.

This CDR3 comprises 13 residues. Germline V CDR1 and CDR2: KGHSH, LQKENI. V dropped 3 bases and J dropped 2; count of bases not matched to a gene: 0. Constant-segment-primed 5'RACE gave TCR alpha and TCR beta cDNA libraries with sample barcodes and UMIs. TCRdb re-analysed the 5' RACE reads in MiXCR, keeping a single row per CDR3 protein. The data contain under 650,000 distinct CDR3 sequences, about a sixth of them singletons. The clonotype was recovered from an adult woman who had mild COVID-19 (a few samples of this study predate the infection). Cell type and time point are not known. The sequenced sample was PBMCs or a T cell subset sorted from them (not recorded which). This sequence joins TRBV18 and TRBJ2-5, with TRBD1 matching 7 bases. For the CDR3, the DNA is TGTGCCAGCTCACCGGGACAGCAAGAGACCCAGTACTTC. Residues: CASSPGQQETQYF.